This paragraph covers one T cell receptor beta chain sequence. The data belong to a study of shared clonotypes between healthy human individuals. Study information: Two women and three men aged 18 to 49 served as donors. There were three CD4 naive, three CD4 memory, two CD8 naive and one CD8 memory plates per donor.

In the sorted-subset replicate PCRs, 150 to 250 ng DNA, 25,000 to 30,000 T cell genomes, was used. Using immunoSEQ multiplex PCR, the repertoire was profiled, and TCRdb retains in-frame clones only, with some absent. The sample includes about 730,000 clones, around 70% of them seen just once. The sequenced sample consisted of memory CD4+ T cells sorted from blood. Subset denoted: CD45RA-negative fraction. The clonotype was recovered from a woman aged 25 to 39 in good health.

The DNA for the CDR3 is TGTGCCAGCAAAGAGATCCAAGAGACCCAGTACTTC. This sequence encodes CASKEIQETQYF. The chain uses TRBV2 and TRBJ2-5; D gene ambiguous. The germline CDR1 and CDR2 sequences are SNHLY and FYNNEI. V lost 7 bases, J lost 1 base, and 7 bases lay in between. The CDR3 is 12 amino acids.